These T cell receptor beta chains were read from a single sample in a study of T cells expressing NK-cell markers. Each CDR3 protein gets one entry in TCRdb, which reprocessed the 5' RACE reads and gives no DNA. The sample table sets out approximately 420,000 distinct CDR3 sequences. Sequencing input: blood T cells: a sorted CD56 or NKG2C T cell subset, CD4+ or CD8+ T cells, or bulk PBMC T cells (not recorded which). The receptors were gathered from a woman aged 45-65 years in good health. CDR3s include the opening cysteine and the closing phenylalanine or tryptophan.

V: TRBV4-2; J: TRBJ2-7; CDR3: CASSPAASGSFSYEQYF
V: TRBV10-3; J: TRBJ2-4; CDR3: CAIMSLAKNIQYF
V: TRBV11-2; J: TRBJ2-1; CDR3: CASSLVRREDYNEQFF
V: TRBV20-1; J: TRBJ2-3; CDR3: CSARGGDPTATDTQYF
V: TRBV20-1; J: TRBJ2-1; CDR3: CSAAHRGPGVNEQFF
V: TRBV5-6; J: TRBJ2-7; CDR3: CASSFGRGRYYEQYF
V: TRBV7-9; J: TRBJ2-1; CDR3: CASSLGTGASVEQFF
V: TRBV12-3/TRBV12-4; J: TRBJ2-7; CDR3: CASTGDRSYEQYF
V: TRBV6-6; J: TRBJ2-3; CDR3: CASSYPPQRVYADTQYF
V: TRBV19; J: TRBJ1-1; CDR3: CASSITLGAFF
V: TRBV3-1; J: TRBJ1-5; CDR3: CASSQRGTGGAGQPQHF
V: TRBV12-3/TRBV12-4; J: TRBJ1-1; CDR3: CASSSLLGPAGGSEAFF
V: TRBV10-3; J: TRBJ2-1; CDR3: CAISEVASGRNNEQFF
V: TRBV24-1; J: TRBJ2-1; CDR3: CATSDLRLAGGNEQFF
V: TRBV5-1; J: TRBJ2-5; CDR3: CASSLPGQLTEETQYF
V: TRBV20-1; J: TRBJ1-5; CDR3: CSAPLGGDQPQHF
V: TRBV4-1; J: TRBJ2-1; CDR3: CASSPTGFSYNEQFF
V: TRBV12-3/TRBV12-4; J: TRBJ2-5; CDR3: CASSFDLGGPVEETQYF
V: TRBV20-1; J: TRBJ2-1; CDR3: CSAHLSSAQSYNEQFF
V: TRBV12-3/TRBV12-4; J: TRBJ2-5; CDR3: CASSLGVGSPQETQYF
V: TRBV24-1; J: TRBJ2-1; CDR3: CATSVGTGVNEQFF
V: TRBV5-1; J: TRBJ2-2; CDR3: CASSPLAGGRTGELFF
V: TRBV4-1; J: TRBJ2-3; CDR3: CASSQDLASGARTDTQYF
V: TRBV5-1; J: TRBJ1-1; CDR3: CASSRDSGRVAEAFF
V: TRBV18; J: TRBJ2-1; CDR3: CASSPIPGRSGYEQFF
V: TRBV7-9; J: TRBJ2-1; CDR3: CASSPSLGDDEQFF
V: TRBV6-1; J: TRBJ1-1; CDR3: CATSIKGNTEAFF
V: TRBV7-9; J: TRBJ1-2; CDR3: CASRGLGRKGYGYTF
V: TRBV5-4; J: TRBJ2-7; CDR3: CASSTISGLASNEQYF
V: TRBV29-1; J: TRBJ2-6; CDR3: CASRPSGANVLTF
V: TRBV28; J: TRBJ2-1; CDR3: CASSLSTGTSYNEQFF
V: TRBV29-1; J: TRBJ2-1; CDR3: CSVDWAGGPYEQFF
V: TRBV28; J: TRBJ1-5; CDR3: CASSLSRDPGQPQHF
V: TRBV5-1; J: TRBJ2-1; CDR3: CASSLVGDEQFF
V: TRBV11-2; J: TRBJ2-5; CDR3: CASRSHPGGQETQYF
V: TRBV6-2/TRBV6-3; J: TRBJ2-7; CDR3: CASSWDLSYEQYF
V: TRBV7-9; J: TRBJ2-1; CDR3: CASTRDIISNEQFF
V: TRBV5-6; J: TRBJ2-7; CDR3: CASSLASGGFYEQYF
V: TRBV30; J: TRBJ1-1; CDR3: CAWRAPGGMNTEAFF
V: TRBV2; J: TRBJ1-4; CDR3: CASSRDSYEKLFF
V: TRBV20-1; J: TRBJ2-1; CDR3: CSARVTLQGAKVRSNEQFF
V: TRBV12-3/TRBV12-4; J: TRBJ2-5; CDR3: CASSRLAGGLRKTQYF
V: TRBV20-1; J: TRBJ2-1; CDR3: CSARDNGGFYNEQFF
V: TRBV18; J: TRBJ2-2; CDR3: CASSPIAGADGELFF
V: TRBV7-9; J: TRBJ2-2; CDR3: CASSLGLQSATGELFF
V: TRBV30; J: TRBJ1-2; CDR3: CAWSWGRANYGYTF
V: TRBV29-1; J: TRBJ2-5; CDR3: CSASWSLQETQYF
V: TRBV4-2; J: TRBJ1-4; CDR3: CASSQEGTELRRHEKLFF
V: TRBV20-1; J: TRBJ2-3; CDR3: CSALSGRYTDTQYF
V: TRBV29-1; J: TRBJ2-1; CDR3: CSVEVGTTADNEQFF